This T cell receptor beta chain was observed in a study of blood T cell repertoires in COVID-19. Original analysis: Reference gene primers were amplified, and this amplification served to estimate nucleated cell counts. Method: immunoSEQ multiplex PCR; TCRdb's copy keeps in-frame clones and lacks some. V and J calls plus clone size are reproduced from that table; the DNA served to infer D and trimming. The sample records over 100,000 clones, about 91% being singletons. The CDR3 has 12 amino acids. With 3 bases removed from V and 10 bases from J, the gap between germline ends came to 14 bases. Per the germline V gene, CDR1 is GTSNPN and CDR2 is SVGIG (reference sequence).

This chain links TRBV30 with TRBJ2-3; D might be TRBD1 (7 bases). This clonotype was sampled from a man in his fifties with acute or convalescent COVID-19. The specimen was peripheral blood. CDR3 bases: TGTGCCTGGAGCCTCAGGGGGGTCGCGCAGTATTTT. This translates into CAWSLRGVAQYF.